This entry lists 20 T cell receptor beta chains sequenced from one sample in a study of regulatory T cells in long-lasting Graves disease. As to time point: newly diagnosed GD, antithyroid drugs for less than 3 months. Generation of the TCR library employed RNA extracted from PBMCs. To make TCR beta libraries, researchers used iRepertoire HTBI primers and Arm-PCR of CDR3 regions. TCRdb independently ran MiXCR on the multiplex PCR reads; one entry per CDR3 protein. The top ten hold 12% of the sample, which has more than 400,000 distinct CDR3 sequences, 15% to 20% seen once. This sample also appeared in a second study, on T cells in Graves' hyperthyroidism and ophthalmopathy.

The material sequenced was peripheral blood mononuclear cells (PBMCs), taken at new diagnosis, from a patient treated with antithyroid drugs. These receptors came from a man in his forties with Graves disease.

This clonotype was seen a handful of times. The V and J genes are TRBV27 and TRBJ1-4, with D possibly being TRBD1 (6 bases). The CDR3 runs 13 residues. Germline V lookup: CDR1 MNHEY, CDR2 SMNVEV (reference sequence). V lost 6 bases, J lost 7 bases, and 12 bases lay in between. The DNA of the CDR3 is TGTGCCAGCAGGGGTGGGGGGCGTGAAAAACTGTTTTTT. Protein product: CASRGGGREKLFF.

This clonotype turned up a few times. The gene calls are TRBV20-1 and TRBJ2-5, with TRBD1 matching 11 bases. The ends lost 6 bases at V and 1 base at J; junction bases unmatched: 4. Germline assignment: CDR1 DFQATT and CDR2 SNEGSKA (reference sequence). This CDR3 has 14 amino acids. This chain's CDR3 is CSASGTGGQETQYF. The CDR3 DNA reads TGCAGTGCGAGTGGGACAGGGGGCCAAGAGACCCAGTACTTC.

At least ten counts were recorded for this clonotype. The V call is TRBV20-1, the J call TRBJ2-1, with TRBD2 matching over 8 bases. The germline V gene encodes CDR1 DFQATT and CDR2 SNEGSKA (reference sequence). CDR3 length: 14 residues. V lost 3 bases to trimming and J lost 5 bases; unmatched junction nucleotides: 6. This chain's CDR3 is CSASAGGGNNEQFF. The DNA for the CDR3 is TGCAGTGCTAGTGCGGGAGGCGGAAACAATGAGCAGTTCTTC.

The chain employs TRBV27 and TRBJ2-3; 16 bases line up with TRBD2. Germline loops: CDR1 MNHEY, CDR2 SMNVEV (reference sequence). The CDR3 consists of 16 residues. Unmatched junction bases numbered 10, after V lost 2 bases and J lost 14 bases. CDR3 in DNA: TGTGCCAGCAGTTTAAGCCCGGGACTAGCGGGAGGGCCTCCGTATTTT. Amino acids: CASSLSPGLAGGPPYF.

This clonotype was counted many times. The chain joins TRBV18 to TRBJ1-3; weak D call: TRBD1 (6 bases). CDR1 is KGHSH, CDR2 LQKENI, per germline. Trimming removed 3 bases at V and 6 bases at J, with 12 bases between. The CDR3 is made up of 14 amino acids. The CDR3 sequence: CASSPSGAENTIYF. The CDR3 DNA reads TGTGCCAGCTCACCGTCGGGGGCGGAAAACACCATATATTTT.

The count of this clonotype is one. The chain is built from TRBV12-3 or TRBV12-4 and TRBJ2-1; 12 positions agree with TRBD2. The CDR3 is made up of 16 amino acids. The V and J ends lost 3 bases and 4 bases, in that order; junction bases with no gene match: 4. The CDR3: CASSFSSGRAYNEQFF. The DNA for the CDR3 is TGTGCCAGCAGTTTCTCTAGCGGGAGGGCTTACAATGAGCAGTTCTTC.

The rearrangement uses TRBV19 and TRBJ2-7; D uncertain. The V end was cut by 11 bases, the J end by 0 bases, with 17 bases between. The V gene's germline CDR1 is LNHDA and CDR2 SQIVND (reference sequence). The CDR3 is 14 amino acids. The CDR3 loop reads CASRVRVNSYEQYF. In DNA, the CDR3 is TGTGCCTCCCGGGTTCGGGTGAACTCCTACGAGCAGTACTTC.

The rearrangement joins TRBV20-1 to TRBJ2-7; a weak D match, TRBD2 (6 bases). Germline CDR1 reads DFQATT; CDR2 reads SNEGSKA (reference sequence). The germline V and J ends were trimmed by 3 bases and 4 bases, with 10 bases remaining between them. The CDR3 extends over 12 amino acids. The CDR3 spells CSASGRYYEQYF. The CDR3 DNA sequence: TGCAGTGCTAGCGGGAGATATTACGAGCAGTACTTC.

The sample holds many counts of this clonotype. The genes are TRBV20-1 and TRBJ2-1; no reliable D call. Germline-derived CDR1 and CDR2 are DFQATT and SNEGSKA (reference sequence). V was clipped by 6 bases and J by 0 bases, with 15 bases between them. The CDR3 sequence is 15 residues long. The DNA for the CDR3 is TGCAGTGCCCTCCGTTCCGACCACTCCTACAATGAGCAGTTCTTC. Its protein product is CSALRSDHSYNEQFF.

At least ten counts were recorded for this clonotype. The CDR3 region is CASKLTGALVYTF. The DNA of the CDR3 is TGTGCCAGCAAACTGACAGGGGCGTTGGTCTACACCTTC. This sequence joins TRBV28 and TRBJ1-2; 8 bases fit TRBD1. The CDR3 is 13 residues long. Trimming cost V 7 bases and J 10 bases; bases outside gene matches: 11. Per germline, CDR1 MDHEN and CDR2 SYDVKM.

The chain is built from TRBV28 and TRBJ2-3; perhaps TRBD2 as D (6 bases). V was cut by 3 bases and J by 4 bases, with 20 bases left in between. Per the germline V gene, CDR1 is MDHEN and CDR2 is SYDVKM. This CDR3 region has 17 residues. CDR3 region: CASSFSPLPRRADTQYF. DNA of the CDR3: TGTGCCAGCAGTTTCTCCCCACTCCCCCGGAGGGCAGATACGCAGTATTTT.

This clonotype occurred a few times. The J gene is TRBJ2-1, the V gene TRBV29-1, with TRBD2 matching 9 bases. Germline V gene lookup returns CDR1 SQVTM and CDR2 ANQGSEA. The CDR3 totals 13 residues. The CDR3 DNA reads TGCAGGTGGGCGGGAGGGTGGTACAATGAGCAGTTCTTC. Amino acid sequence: CRWAGGWYNEQFF.

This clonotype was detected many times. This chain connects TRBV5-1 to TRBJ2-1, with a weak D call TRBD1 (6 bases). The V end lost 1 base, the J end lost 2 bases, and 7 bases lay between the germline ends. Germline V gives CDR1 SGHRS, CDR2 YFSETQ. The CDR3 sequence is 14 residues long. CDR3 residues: CASSLTGPYNEQFF. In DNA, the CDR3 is TGCGCCAGCAGCTTGACAGGGCCCTACAATGAGCAGTTCTTC.

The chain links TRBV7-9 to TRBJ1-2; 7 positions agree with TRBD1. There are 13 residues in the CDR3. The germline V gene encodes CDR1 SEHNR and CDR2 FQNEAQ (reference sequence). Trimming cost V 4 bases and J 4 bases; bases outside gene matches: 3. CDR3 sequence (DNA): TGTGCCAGCAGCTCGGGACAGCGCTATGGCTACACCTTC. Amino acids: CASSSGQRYGYTF.

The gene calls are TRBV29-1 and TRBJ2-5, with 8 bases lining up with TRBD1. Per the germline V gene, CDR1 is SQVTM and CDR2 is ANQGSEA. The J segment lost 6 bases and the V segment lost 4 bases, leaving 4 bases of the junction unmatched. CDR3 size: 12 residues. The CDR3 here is CSVARGPQTQYF. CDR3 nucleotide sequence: TGCAGCGTTGCCAGGGGGCCGCAGACCCAGTACTTC.

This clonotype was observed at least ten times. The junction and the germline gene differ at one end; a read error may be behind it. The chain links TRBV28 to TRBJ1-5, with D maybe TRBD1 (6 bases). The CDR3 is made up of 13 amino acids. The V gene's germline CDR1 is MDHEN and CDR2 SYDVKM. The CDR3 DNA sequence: TGTGCCAGCAGGGGGCAGGGGAATCGGCCCCAGCATTTT. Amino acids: CASRGQGNRPQHF.

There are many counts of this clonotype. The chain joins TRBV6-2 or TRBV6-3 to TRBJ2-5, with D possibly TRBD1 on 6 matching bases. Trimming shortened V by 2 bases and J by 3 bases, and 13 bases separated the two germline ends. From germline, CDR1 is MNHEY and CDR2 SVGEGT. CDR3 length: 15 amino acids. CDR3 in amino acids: CASSYLRDTKETQYF. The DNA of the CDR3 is TGTGCCAGCAGTTACCTCCGGGACACCAAAGAGACCCAGTACTTC.

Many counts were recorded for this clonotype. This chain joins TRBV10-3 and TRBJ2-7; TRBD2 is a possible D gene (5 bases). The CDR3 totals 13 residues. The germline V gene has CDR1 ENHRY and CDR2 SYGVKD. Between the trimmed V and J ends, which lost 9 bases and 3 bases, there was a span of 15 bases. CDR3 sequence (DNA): TGTGCCATAAAGGGCGCCCGGGGCTACGAGCAGTACTTC. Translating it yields CAIKGARGYEQYF.

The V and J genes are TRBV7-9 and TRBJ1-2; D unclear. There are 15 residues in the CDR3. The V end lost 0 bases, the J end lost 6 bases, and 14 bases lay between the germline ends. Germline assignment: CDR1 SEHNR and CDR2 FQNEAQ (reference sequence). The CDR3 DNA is TGTGCCAGCAGCTTAGCTAACATCCTTGCGGATGGCTACACCTTC. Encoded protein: CASSLANILADGYTF.

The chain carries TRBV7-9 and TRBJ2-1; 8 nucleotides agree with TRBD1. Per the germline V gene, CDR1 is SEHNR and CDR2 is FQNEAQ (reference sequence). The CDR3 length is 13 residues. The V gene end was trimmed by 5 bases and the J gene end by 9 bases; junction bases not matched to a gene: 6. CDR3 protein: CASSRQGWGEQFF. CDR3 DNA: TGTGCCAGCAGCCGACAGGGGTGGGGTGAGCAGTTCTTC.